This is a list of T cell receptor beta chains from one sample in a study of regulatory T cells in long-lasting Graves disease. TCRdb reprocessed the multiplex PCR reads via MiXCR and lists one record per CDR3 protein. The sample lists roughly 560,000 distinct CDR3 sequences, more than 15% occurring once. These data were likewise used in another study, on T cells in Graves' hyperthyroidism and ophthalmopathy.

Material: peripheral blood mononuclear cells (PBMCs), obtained at new diagnosis, from a patient treated with antithyroid drugs. The receptor set was obtained from a woman aged 40-60 years with Graves disease. Each CDR3 is given with its conserved first and last residue. The order of the fields is J gene, D gene, clone size, V gene, CDR3 protein, CDR3 DNA. D genes are given only for firm matches. Rows may omit the clone size; those that give it use once, few, many or a size class.

>TRBJ1-2|NA|many|TRBV12-3/TRBV12-4
CASSYYNYGYTF
TGTGCCAGCAGTTATTATAACTATGGCTACACCTTC
>TRBJ2-1|TRBD2|many|TRBV11-2
CASSLGFLAGGDEQFF
TGTGCCAGCAGCTTAGGTTTCCTAGCGGGGGGAGATGAGCAGTTCTTC
>TRBJ2-7|TRBD1|many|TRBV5-1
CASSFGKFMDRGHEQYF
TGCGCCAGCAGCTTTGGAAAATTTATGGACAGGGGGCACGAGCAGTACTTC
>TRBJ1-2|NA|many|TRBV11-2
CASLPQKTYGYTF
TGTGCCAGCCTCCCACAGAAGACCTATGGCTACACCTTC
>TRBJ2-7|NA|many|TRBV20-1
CREETGTSYEQYF
TGCAGAGAGGAGACAGGAACTTCCTACGAGCAGTACTTC
>TRBJ2-7|TRBD1|NA|TRBV27
CASSLRYGPGQASYEQYF
TGTGCCAGCAGTTTAAGATACGGGCCCGGACAGGCCTCCTACGAGCAGTACTTC
>TRBJ1-2|NA|many|TRBV25-1
CASSETGGAYGYTF
TGTGCCAGCAGTGAAACGGGAGGAGCCTATGGCTACACCTTC
>TRBJ1-3|NA|many|TRBV28
CASSFLGGNTIYF
TGTGCCAGCAGTTTCCTCGGGGGGAACACCATATATTTT
>TRBJ2-1|NA|many|TRBV2
CASNGGETNEQFF
TGTGCCAGCAACGGGGGCGAGACCAATGAGCAGTTCTTC
>TRBJ1-6|NA|few|TRBV27
CASGSGAGTLGSPLHF
TGTGCCAGCGGGAGTGGTGCCGGGACCTTGGGTTCACCCCTCCACTTT
>TRBJ2-6|NA|NA|TRBV5-5
CASGRGIGANVLTF
TGTGCCAGCGGACGGGGCATTGGGGCCAACGTCCTGACTTTC
>TRBJ1-2|NA|many|TRBV15
CATSRDSIPNYGYTF
TGTGCCACCAGCAGAGATAGTATCCCCAACTATGGCTACACCTTC
>TRBJ1-5|NA|NA|TRBV5-1
CASSLEQGDPQHF
TGCGCCAGCAGCTTGGAACAGGGTGACCCCCAGCATTTT
>TRBJ1-6|NA|few|TRBV19
CASKSGDTQNSPLHF
TGTGCCAGTAAGAGCGGGGACACGCAGAATTCACCCCTCCACTTT
>TRBJ2-2|TRBD2|NA|TRBV27
CASSSPTSTNTGELFF
TGTGCCAGCAGTTCCCCGACTAGCACGAACACCGGGGAGCTGTTTTTT
>TRBJ2-2|TRBD1|few|TRBV12-3/TRBV12-4
CASSFGQGGNTGELFF
TGTGCCAGCAGTTTCGGACAGGGGGGGAACACCGGGGAGCTGTTTTTT
>TRBJ2-1|NA|few|TRBV27
CASSLSQTSSYNEQFF
TGTGCCAGCAGTTTATCTCAGACGAGCTCCTACAATGAGCAGTTCTTC
>TRBJ1-5|NA|many|TRBV3-1
CASSQRSNQPQHF
TGCGCCAGCAGCCAAAGATCCAATCAGCCCCAGCATTTT
>TRBJ2-7|TRBD1|NA|TRBV7-9
CASSQIRDRGEQYF
TGTGCCAGCAGCCAAATTCGGGACAGGGGAGAGCAGTACTTC
>TRBJ1-4|NA|NA|TRBV11-1
CASTLGGNEKLFF
TGTGCCAGCACCCTGGGAGGGAATGAAAAACTGTTTTTT
>TRBJ1-5|NA|NA|TRBV29-1
CSPPQNREKGRDQPQHF
TGCAGCCCCCCCCAAAACAGGGAGAAAGGTAGGGATCAGCCCCAGCATTTT
>TRBJ2-7|NA|NA|TRBV24-1
CATSSTGGGYEQYF
TGTGCCACCAGTAGTACTGGAGGGGGATACGAGCAGTACTTC
>TRBJ2-7|NA|few|TRBV4-1
CASSQVGTTEQYF
TGCGCCAGCAGCCAAGTGGGGACGACCGAGCAGTACTTC
>TRBJ2-5|TRBD2|NA|TRBV24-1
CATSDPTSGGQETQYF
TGTGCCACCAGTGACCCTACTAGCGGGGGACAAGAGACCCAGTACTTC
>TRBJ1-5|NA|few|TRBV13
CASSLEQGPQHF
TGTGCCAGCAGCTTAGAACAGGGCCCCCAGCATTTT
>TRBJ2-6|TRBD1|few|TRBV12-3/TRBV12-4
CASSPEKPGQFSGANVLTF
TGTGCCAGCAGCCCAGAAAAACCGGGACAGTTCTCTGGGGCCAACGTCCTGACTTTC
>TRBJ1-5|NA|few|TRBV12-3/TRBV12-4
CASSSGGSSNQPQHF
TGTGCCAGCAGTTCGGGGGGTTCAAGCAATCAGCCCCAGCATTTT
>TRBJ2-1|NA|many|TRBV2
CASSEEVFNEQFF
TGTGCCAGCAGTGAAGAGGTGTTCAATGAGCAGTTCTTC
>TRBJ1-6|NA|many|TRBV20-1
CSAQTGATGNSPLHF
TGCAGTGCACAAACCGGGGCGACGGGTAATTCACCCCTCCACTTT
>TRBJ2-3|TRBD1|many|TRBV7-6
CASSARTGDTDTQYF
TGTGCCAGCAGCGCCCGGACAGGGGATACAGATACGCAGTATTTT
>TRBJ1-4|NA|NA|TRBV7-2
CASSLTEAANEKLFF
TGTGCCAGCAGCTTGACAGAAGCAGCTAATGAAAAACTGTTTTTT
>TRBJ2-5|TRBD1|few|TRBV20-1
CSAPRQGPQETQYF
TGCAGTGCTCCGAGACAGGGGCCACAAGAGACCCAGTACTTC
>TRBJ2-1|TRBD2|many|TRBV2
CASSPRTSGNEQFF
TGTGCCAGCAGTCCCAGGACTAGCGGAAATGAGCAGTTCTTC
>TRBJ2-3|NA|few|TRBV7-6
CASSTDGTDTQYF
TGTGCCAGCAGCACGGACGGAACAGATACGCAGTATTTT
>TRBJ1-1|TRBD1|few|TRBV29-1
CSSTLGPGTANTEAFF
TGCAGCTCCACTCTCGGGCCCGGGACAGCGAACACTGAAGCTTTCTTT
>TRBJ2-1|TRBD2|NA|TRBV7-9
CASRLGSGGNEQFF
TGTGCCAGCAGGCTAGGCTCGGGGGGCAATGAGCAGTTCTTC
>TRBJ2-3|NA|many|TRBV25-1
CASSEYSTGATDTQYF
TGTGCCAGCAGTGAATATAGCACCGGGGCCACAGATACGCAGTATTTT
>TRBJ1-1|NA|few|TRBV4-1
CASSQGGGRGSGTEAFF
TGCGCCAGCAGCCAAGGGGGGGGTCGGGGTTCAGGCACTGAAGCTTTCTTT
>TRBJ2-2|NA|many|TRBV30
CAWSVRVTGELFF
TGTGCCTGGAGTGTACGGGTAACCGGGGAGCTGTTTTTT
>TRBJ2-1|TRBD1|few|TRBV4-2
CASSQPGQGAMQDRAYNEQFF
TGTGCCAGCAGCCAACCAGGACAGGGGGCGATGCAAGACAGGGCCTACAATGAGCAGTTCTTC
>TRBJ1-4|TRBD1|NA|TRBV19
CASSILTGSTNEKLFF
TGTGCCAGTAGTATTCTGACAGGGTCAACTAATGAAAAACTGTTTTTT
>TRBJ1-1|TRBD1|NA|TRBV12-3/TRBV12-4
CASRGRTGRTEAFF
TGTGCCAGCAGGGGAAGGACAGGGAGAACTGAAGCTTTCTTT
>TRBJ1-2|TRBD1|many|TRBV2
CASSDEQGSGGYTF
TGTGCCAGCAGTGATGAACAGGGGTCCGGGGGCTACACCTTC
>TRBJ2-7|TRBD2|few|TRBV6-5
CASSYGGGRRGEQYF
TGTGCCAGCAGTTACGGGGGGGGGAGGCGGGGGGAGCAGTACTTC
>TRBJ1-2|NA|many|TRBV2
CASGSTGTVKANYGYTF
TGTGCCAGCGGAAGCACCGGGACGGTCAAAGCTAACTATGGCTACACCTTC
>TRBJ2-7|NA|many|TRBV3-1
CASSQDPSATYEQYF
TGTGCCAGCAGCCAAGATCCTAGCGCGACCTACGAGCAGTACTTC